Each of the 18 T cell receptor beta chains below was sequenced from the same sample in a study of shared clonotypes between healthy human individuals (dated by TCRdb to 2020 to 2021). CD8 naive samples were obtained by positive selection for CCR7 among CD45RO-negative cells, yielding a CD45RA+CCR7+ population from which TemRA cells were excluded. The library was prepared using the immunoSEQ multiplex PCR assay. TCRdb's version of the immuneACCESS table is confined to in-frame rearrangements and falls short of the full clone set. An unresolved V gene accounts for under half of the shortfall where checked; the remainder is of unknown origin. The sample table records about 2.2 million clones; approximately 94% of these occur just once. The ten largest clonotypes hold around 1.7% of the sample. Sequenced sample: naive CD8+ T cells from PBMCs. Per the publication, the cell subset or site label means: CD45RA+CCR7+. The receptors derive from a man younger than 35 in good health. Some clones in this sample may be carry-over from other donors' samples.

This chain uses TRBV4-1 with TRBJ1-5, with 8 bases fitting TRBD1. J was trimmed by 5 bases and V by 1 base; bases with no gene match: 7. The CDR3 is 16 amino acids. Germline CDR1 is MGHRA and CDR2 is YSYEKL. The CDR3 is CASSQVAGGNYQPQHF. The CDR3 DNA sequence: TGCGCCAGCAGCCAAGTAGCAGGGGGCAACTATCAGCCCCAGCATTTT.

The chain couples TRBV19 to TRBJ1-1, with D tentatively TRBD1 (5 bases). The V end lost 5 bases, the J end lost 4 bases, and 20 bases lay between the germline ends. CDR1 is LNHDA, CDR2 SQIVND, per germline (reference sequence). The length of the CDR3 is 16 residues. CDR3 protein: CASSASDSPGSTEAFF. CDR3 sequence (DNA): TGTGCCAGTAGTGCCAGTGACAGCCCTGGGAGCACTGAAGCTTTCTTT.

V is TRBV28 and J is TRBJ2-1, with unresolved D. V was trimmed by 7 bases and J by 2 bases, leaving 18 bases between them. CDR1 is MDHEN and CDR2 is SYDVKM in the germline V gene. The CDR3 runs 16 residues. The CDR3 reads CASTPWVTEAYNEQFF. The CDR3 bases are TGTGCCAGCACCCCTTGGGTAACCGAAGCCTACAATGAGCAGTTCTTC.

This clone was recorded once. The chain carries TRBV5-4 and TRBJ2-7; D could derive from TRBD1 or TRBD2 (6 bases each). The CDR3 extends over 15 amino acids. Looked up from germline, CDR1 is SGHNT and CDR2 is YYREEE (reference sequence). With 0 bases removed from V and 2 bases from J, the gap between germline ends came to 12 bases. In nucleotides, the CDR3 is TGTGCCAGCAGCTTGGCTGAGGGGGGCCCCTACGAGCAGTACTTC. It encodes CASSLAEGGPYEQYF.

J is TRBJ2-7 and V is TRBV27; tentatively, D is TRBD2 (6 bases). CDR3 length equals 13 residues. The V end was cut by 5 bases, the J end by 6 bases, with 14 bases between. CDR1 and CDR2 (germline): MNHEY, SMNVEV (reference sequence). The CDR3 here is CASSPGDQSEQYF. CDR3 sequence (DNA): TGTGCCAGCAGTCCGGGGGATCAGTCCGAGCAGTACTTC.

The chain couples TRBV19 to TRBJ2-5; D is possibly TRBD1 (6 bases). CDR3 length equals 13 residues. V lost 4 bases and J 3 bases, leaving 9 bases between the germline ends. Germline CDR1 is LNHDA and CDR2 is SQIVND (reference sequence). As DNA, the CDR3 is TGTGCCAGTAGTACCTGGACAGAAGAGACCCAGTACTTC. Translated: CASSTWTEETQYF.

Only one count was recorded for this clone. The chain recombines TRBV6-1 with TRBJ1-1, with a weak D call TRBD1 (6 bases). Germline V gene lookup returns CDR1 MNHNS and CDR2 SASEGT. V lost 10 bases to trimming and J lost 5 bases, with 20 bases between them. The length of the CDR3 is 14 residues. The CDR3, as DNA: TGTGCCACCCACCCTGGGGGGCGGGGGACTGAAGCTTTCTTT. This translates into CATHPGGRGTEAFF.

This chain joins TRBV10-3 and TRBJ2-7, with D perhaps matching TRBD1 (6 bases). The CDR3 length is 14 residues. Germline-derived CDR1 and CDR2 are ENHRY and SYGVKD. Trimming left V 3 bases short and J 2 bases short, with 11 bases between. The CDR3 sequence is CAISDPDRTYEQYF. The DNA of the CDR3 is TGTGCCATCAGTGACCCTGACAGGACCTACGAGCAGTACTTC.

The CDR3 protein is CASSDGDRGHYEQYF. The DNA for the CDR3 is TGTGCCAGCAGCGATGGGGACAGGGGACACTACGAGCAGTACTTC. The chain has TRBV9 and TRBJ2-7; 10 bases map to TRBD1. The CDR3 is made up of 15 amino acids. CDR1 SGDLS and CDR2 YYNGEE come from the germline V gene. J was trimmed by 3 bases and V by 3 bases; bases with no gene match: 6.

The chain joins TRBV11-1 to TRBJ1-1; the D gene is possibly TRBD1 (5 bases). Trimming stripped 0 bases from V and 8 bases from J, with 7 bases between. CDR1 is SGHAT and CDR2 is FQDESV in the germline V gene (reference sequence). This CDR3 has 12 amino acids. This CDR3 reads CASSLARGEAFF. CDR3 DNA sequence: TGTGCCAGCAGCTTAGCGCGGGGGGAAGCTTTCTTT.

The chain recombines TRBV7-9 with TRBJ2-2, with D perhaps TRBD2 (6 bases). CDR3 size: 15 residues. Germline V CDR1 and CDR2: SEHNR, FQNEAQ (reference sequence). The germline V and J ends were trimmed by 7 bases and 3 bases, with 15 bases remaining between them. The CDR3 bases are TGTGCCAGCACCCACACGCGCGGGGACACCGGGGAGCTGTTTTTT. Translation: CASTHTRGDTGELFF.

With regard to this clone: The same CDR3 can be traced to other DNA sequences in this sample. V gene TRBV28 combines with J gene TRBJ1-5; a possible D gene is TRBD1 (6 bases). Looked up from germline, CDR1 is MDHEN and CDR2 is SYDVKM. The length of the CDR3 is 15 residues. The V end lost 3 bases, the J end lost 2 bases, and 11 bases lay between the germline ends. This CDR3 is CASSFRGSGNQPQHF. CDR3 coding DNA: TGTGCCAGCAGTTTCAGGGGCAGTGGCAATCAGCCCCAGCATTTT. The full variable domain, with the rest looked up from reference TRBV28 and TRBJ1-5, is DVKVTQSSRYLVKRTGEKVFLECVQDMDHENMFWYRQDPGLGLRLIYFSYDVKMKEKGDIPEGYSVSREKKERFSLILESASTNQTSMYLCASSFRGSGNQPQHFGDGTRLSIL.

This chain joins TRBV2 and TRBJ1-2, with TRBD1 identical over 7 bases. Unmatched junction bases numbered 16, after V lost 6 bases and J lost 6 bases. CDR1 and CDR2 (germline): SNHLY, FYNNEI. The CDR3 sequence is 16 residues long. The CDR3 here is CASRTRGQILLHGYTF. In nucleotides, the CDR3 is TGTGCCAGCAGGACCCGGGGACAGATATTACTCCATGGCTACACCTTC.

Turning to this clone: Other DNA variants within this sample encode the same CDR3. The rearrangement joins TRBV7-8 to TRBJ1-5, with D uncertain. Germline assignment: CDR1 SGHVS and CDR2 FQNEAQ. This CDR3 is built from 14 residues. Trimming pared 1 base from V and 0 bases from J, leaving 4 bases between. As DNA, the CDR3 is TGTGCCAGCAGCTTAGGATATAGCAATCAGCCCCAGCATTTT. Its translation is CASSLGYSNQPQHF.

The rearrangement joins TRBV6-4 to TRBJ1-5, with 9 bases aligning to TRBD1. J gave up 6 bases and V 9 bases, and 9 bases lay outside the gene matches. Germline values: CDR1 MRHNA, CDR2 SNTAGT. The CDR3 is made up of 14 amino acids. This CDR3 is CARGQGLRGQPQHF. CDR3 sequence (DNA): TGTGCCAGAGGACAGGGGCTTAGGGGTCAGCCCCAGCATTTT.

This chain uses TRBV9 with TRBJ2-2; D possibly corresponds to TRBD2 (5 bases). Trimming took off 5 bases at V and 8 bases at J, with 13 bases between the two ends. Germline V gene data show CDR1 as SGDLS and CDR2 as YYNGEE. The CDR3 is made up of 13 amino acids. Here the CDR3 reads CASRGSLAGELFF. CDR3 DNA sequence: TGTGCCAGCAGGGGATCCCTAGCTGGGGAGCTGTTTTTT.

This clone appeared a single time. This chain uses TRBV28 with TRBJ2-1; 15 nucleotides agree with TRBD2. The CDR3 extends over 18 amino acids. The germline CDR1 and CDR2 sequences are MDHEN and SYDVKM. V lost 5 bases, J lost 8 bases, and 13 bases stayed unmatched. CDR3 nucleotides: TGTGCCAGCAGTCCAAGGACTAGCGGGAGGGCCCTCGGGGATGAGCAGTTCTTC. Encoded protein: CASSPRTSGRALGDEQFF.

This clone has just one count. V and J are TRBV7-3 and TRBJ2-1; D not resolved. The V end was cut by 5 bases, the J end by 8 bases, with 22 bases between. The CDR3 runs to 16 residues. Germline CDR1 SGHTA, CDR2 FQGTGA. The CDR3 reads CASSPSTPYSGDEQFF. The CDR3 DNA sequence: TGTGCCAGCAGCCCGTCGACTCCCTACTCCGGCGATGAGCAGTTCTTC.